These 28 T cell receptor beta chains were all obtained from the same sample, sequenced in a study of blood T cell repertoires in COVID-19. TCRdb's table, derived via immunoSEQ multiplex PCR, lists solely in-frame clones and lacks some. The sample lists approximately 260,000 clones; about 85% were seen once. The material sequenced was PBMCs or T cells enriched from blood (not recorded which). Source of these receptors: a woman aged 45 to 65 who had been exposed to COVID-19.

The table lists this clone with a count of one. The chain recombines TRBV6-5 with TRBJ1-2, with 8 bases identical to TRBD1. CDR3 size: 14 residues. The germline gives CDR1 MNHEY, CDR2 SVGAGI. Trimming removed 4 bases from V and 2 bases from J; junction bases left unmatched: 3. CDR3 region: CASSSRGLNYGYTF. The CDR3, as DNA: TGTGCCAGCAGTTCCAGGGGGCTCAACTATGGCTACACCTTC.

The chain couples TRBV5-1 to TRBJ1-5; D perhaps matches TRBD1 (5 bases). The V gene lost 0 bases and the J gene lost 7 bases, with 14 bases spanning the gap. There are 15 residues in the CDR3. Germline-derived CDR1 and CDR2 are SGHRS and YFSETQ. The CDR3 loop is CASSLGGGVGQPQHF. The DNA for the CDR3 is TGCGCCAGCAGCTTGGGGGGGGGAGTCGGCCAGCCCCAGCATTTT.

This sequence joins TRBV6-5 and TRBJ2-7, with 10 bases lining up with TRBD1. Trimming at V came to 7 bases and at J to 2 bases, leaving 8 bases not matched to a gene. The CDR3 is 15 amino acids. Germline assignment: CDR1 MNHEY and CDR2 SVGAGI. The CDR3 is CASIPAGTGAYEQYF. CDR3 coding DNA: TGTGCCAGCATCCCCGCCGGGACAGGGGCCTACGAGCAGTACTTC.

This sequence joins TRBV28 and TRBJ1-6, with a tentative D call TRBD1 (5 bases). V lost 7 bases and J 9 bases, leaving 16 bases between the germline ends. This CDR3 has 14 amino acids. The V gene's germline CDR1 is MDHEN and CDR2 SYDVKM. The DNA for the CDR3 is TGTGCCAGCACCCCGGGGGGGTTCGTTTCACCCCTCCACTTT. Protein sequence: CASTPGGFVSPLHF.

This chain uses TRBV3-1 (or the pseudogene TRBV3-2) with TRBJ1-3; D not resolved. Trimming took off 0 bases at V and 4 bases at J, with 7 bases between the two ends. The CDR3 sequence is 14 residues long. The germline V gene has CDR1 LGHDT and CDR2 YNNKEL (reference sequence). CDR3 sequence: CASSQDRGGNTIYF. The CDR3 DNA is TGTGCCAGCAGCCAAGACCGAGGGGGAAACACCATATATTTT.

The J gene is TRBJ1-2, the V gene TRBV19, with no clear D. The length of the CDR3 is 14 residues. The germline V gene has CDR1 LNHDA and CDR2 SQIVND (reference sequence). The ends were cut back, 10 bases at V and 5 bases at J, with 20 bases in the middle. The CDR3 DNA sequence: TGTGCCACCGCCCCCGCGGGAGGTCTGTATGGCTACACCTTC. Amino acid sequence: CATAPAGGLYGYTF.

This clone appeared once. V is TRBV19 and J is TRBJ1-1, with 10 positions matching TRBD1. The J segment lost 4 bases and the V segment lost 5 bases, leaving 10 bases of the junction unmatched. This CDR3 contains 16 residues. Germline CDR1 LNHDA, CDR2 SQIVND (reference sequence). CDR3 amino acids: CASSVPTGGRSTEAFF. CDR3 sequence (DNA): TGTGCCAGTAGTGTCCCGACAGGGGGCAGGAGCACTGAAGCTTTCTTT.

The chain carries TRBV5-1 and TRBJ2-6; 14 positions match TRBD2. V lost 4 bases to trimming and J lost 2 bases; unmatched junction nucleotides: 11. Germline V CDR1 and CDR2: SGHRS, YFSETQ. This CDR3 spans 20 amino acids. The CDR3 DNA reads as TGCGCCAGCAGCCACGGACTAGCGGGGGGCCAACTTGCTGGGGCCAACGTCCTGACTTTC. Its translation: CASSHGLAGGQLAGANVLTF.

This chain joins TRBV6-2 or TRBV6-3 and TRBJ1-1; D unresolved. Deletions cut 0 bases from V and 1 base from J, with 6 bases between. The CDR3 is made up of 14 amino acids. Germline assignment: CDR1 MNHEY and CDR2 SVGEGT. CDR3 bases: TGTGCCAGCAGTTACTCCACAGAGAACACTGAAGCTTTCTTT. Its translation is CASSYSTENTEAFF.

This chain joins TRBV7-2 and TRBJ1-1; TRBD1 might be the D (6 bases). The germline CDR1 and CDR2 sequences are SGHTA and FQGNSA. V was clipped by 5 bases and J by 2 bases, with 12 bases between them. This CDR3 is built from 14 residues. CDR3 in amino acids: CASSASGGNTEAFF. The CDR3 DNA sequence: TGTGCCAGCAGCGCTAGTGGGGGCAACACTGAAGCTTTCTTT.

The chain uses TRBV7-2 and TRBJ2-3; maybe TRBD1 (6 bases). Trimming removed 6 bases from V and 1 base from J, with 8 bases in between. Germline V lookup: CDR1 SGHTA, CDR2 FQGNSA. This CDR3 spans 13 amino acids. CDR3 protein: CASRRTGTDTQYF. CDR3 in DNA: TGTGCCAGCAGACGGACAGGCACAGATACGCAGTATTTT.

J is TRBJ1-1 and V is TRBV28; D is ambiguous. V gave up 8 bases and J gave up 4 bases, with 20 bases separating them. Germline CDR1 reads MDHEN; CDR2 reads SYDVKM. CDR3 length: 15 amino acids. The CDR3 protein is CASGLGRREGTEAFF. The CDR3 DNA reads TGTGCCAGCGGGCTGGGTCGGAGGGAGGGCACTGAAGCTTTCTTT.

This clone was counted between two and nine times. V usage is TRBV23-1 and J usage is TRBJ2-5, with TRBD1 matching 7 bases. TRBV23-1 is filed as an ORF, its function uncertain. The ends lost 4 bases at V and 5 bases at J; junction bases unmatched: 10. The CDR3 has 15 residues. This CDR3 reads CASSLVVDRVETQYF. The CDR3 nucleotides are TGCGCCAGCAGTCTAGTCGTTGACAGGGTGGAGACCCAGTACTTC.

The rearrangement uses TRBV29-1 and TRBJ1-2; 9 bases map to TRBD1. Germline V lookup: CDR1 SQVTM, CDR2 ANQGSEA. J gave up 8 bases and V 5 bases, and 6 bases lay outside the gene matches. The CDR3 totals 12 residues. The CDR3 here is CSVMTGGEGYTF. The CDR3 region has the DNA TGCAGCGTTATGACAGGGGGAGAAGGCTACACCTTC. Based on the CDR3 plus reference TRBV29-1 and TRBJ1-2, the full variable domain is SAVISQKPSRDICQRGTSLTIQCQVDSQVTMMFWYRQQPGQSLTLIATANQGSEATYESGFVIDKFPISRPNLTFSTLTVSNMSPEDSSIYLCSVMTGGEGYTFGSGTRLTVV.

The chain joins TRBV19 to TRBJ1-1, with D possibly TRBD1 on 6 matching bases. The CDR3 is 14 residues long. The germline V and J ends were trimmed by 7 bases and 1 base, with 13 bases remaining between them. From germline, CDR1 is LNHDA and CDR2 SQIVND (reference sequence). The CDR3 loop reads CASNFGGRNTEAFF. In DNA, the CDR3 is TGTGCCAGTAATTTTGGGGGCAGGAACACTGAAGCTTTCTTT.

This chain connects TRBV19 to TRBJ1-2; 7 nucleotides line up with TRBD1. The CDR3 is 15 amino acids. J gave up 2 bases and V 5 bases, and 8 bases lay outside the gene matches. Germline CDR1 and CDR2: LNHDA and SQIVND (reference sequence). Here the CDR3 reads CASSVPGTANYGYTF. In DNA, the CDR3 is TGTGCCAGTAGTGTCCCCGGGACAGCAAACTATGGCTACACCTTC.

This sequence joins TRBV6-5 and TRBJ2-5; 8 bases match TRBD1. The CDR3 spans 13 residues. V shed 5 bases, J shed 5 bases, and the junction held 4 bases outside the gene matches. Germline V CDR1 and CDR2: MNHEY, SVGAGI. CDR3 bases: TGTGCCAGCAGTCAGGGGGCGGGGGAGACCCAGTACTTC. Residues: CASSQGAGETQYF.

The sample holds one count of this clone. The chain uses TRBV5-1 and TRBJ2-7; D is possibly TRBD2 (6 bases). The CDR3 totals 14 residues. Between the trimmed V and J ends, which lost 3 bases and 3 bases, there was a span of 13 bases. The V gene's germline CDR1 is SGHRS and CDR2 YFSETQ. The CDR3 coding sequence is TGCGCCAGCAGCTACCGGGACTCTTACTACGAGCAGTACTTC. Its translation: CASSYRDSYYEQYF.

This clone came up a few times. The rearrangement links TRBV11-3 to TRBJ1-3, with D unclear. Trimming cost V 4 bases and J 8 bases, with 6 bases left between them. The CDR3 has 11 residues. Germline values: CDR1 SGHNT, CDR2 YENEEA. The CDR3 protein is CASSSGDTIYF. The CDR3 DNA reads as TGTGCCAGCAGCTCCGGGGACACCATATATTTT.

The chain combines TRBV5-4 with TRBJ2-5; D may be TRBD1 (5 bases). The CDR3 contains 14 residues. The germline V gene has CDR1 SGHNT and CDR2 YYREEE (reference sequence). Trimming removed 0 bases from V and 1 base from J, with 7 bases in between. CDR3 bases: TGTGCCAGCAGCTTGGTTGACAGCCAAGAGACCCAGTACTTC. Translation gives CASSLVDSQETQYF.

The chain combines TRBV30 with TRBJ1-1; D call uncertain. Per germline, CDR1 GTSNPN and CDR2 SVGIG (reference sequence). The CDR3 is made up of 14 amino acids. V was clipped by 0 bases and J by 3 bases, with 11 bases between them. CDR3 loop: CAWSVVSSDTEAFF. As DNA, the CDR3 is TGTGCCTGGAGTGTGGTGAGTTCGGACACTGAAGCTTTCTTT.

The chain links TRBV18 to TRBJ1-1; 7 bases are a match to TRBD1. The CDR3 length is 13 residues. J gave up 3 bases and V 5 bases, and 3 bases lay outside the gene matches. In germline, CDR1 is KGHSH, CDR2 LQKENI. CDR3 sequence reads: CASSWTGDTEAFF. CDR3 nucleotides: TGTGCCAGCTCATGGACAGGCGACACTGAAGCTTTCTTT.

This clone is a singleton in its sample. J is TRBJ2-4 and V is TRBV7-2, with a weak D call TRBD2 (6 bases). This CDR3 is 12 amino acids long. Germline lookup yields CDR1 SGHTA and CDR2 FQGNSA. Trimming removed 5 bases at V and 9 bases at J, with 11 bases between. The CDR3 sequence is CASSPQGGIQYF. Here the CDR3 DNA reads TGTGCCAGCAGCCCCCAGGGAGGCATTCAGTACTTC. The full variable domain, with the rest looked up from reference TRBV7-2 and TRBJ2-4, is GAGVSQSPSNKVTEKGKDVELRCDPISGHTALYWYRQSLGQGLEFLIYFQGNSAPDKSGLPSDRFSAERTGGSVSTLTIQRTQQEDSAVYLCASSPQGGIQYFGAGTRLSVL.

The CDR3: CASSLERKAEAFF. CDR3 coding DNA: TGCGCCAGCAGCCTTGAGAGGAAAGCTGAAGCTTTCTTT. The chain joins TRBV5-1 to TRBJ1-1; D gene uncertain. Trimming left V 4 bases short and J 6 bases short, with 13 bases between. Germline V gene sequence: CDR1 SGHRS, CDR2 YFSETQ. CDR3 length: 13 amino acids.

This rearrangement joins TRBV7-9 to TRBJ2-2; D is uncertain. V dropped 7 bases and J dropped 0 bases, with 12 bases sitting between them. CDR1 is SEHNR and CDR2 is FQNEAQ in the germline V gene (reference sequence). This CDR3 region has 15 residues. CDR3 DNA: TGTGCCAGCACCCCAAGTGGGCCGAACACCGGGGAGCTGTTTTTT. Amino acid sequence: CASTPSGPNTGELFF. Together with reference TRBV7-9 and TRBJ2-2, the CDR3 gives the full variable domain: DTGVSQNPRHKITKRGQNVTFRCDPISEHNRLYWYRQTLGQGPEFLTYFQNEAQLEKSRLLSDRFSAERPKGSFSTLEIQRTEQGDSAMYLCASTPSGPNTGELFFGEGSRLTVL.

This chain connects TRBV18 to TRBJ2-7, with D possibly being TRBD2 (5 bases). V lost 3 bases and J 9 bases, leaving 15 bases between the germline ends. CDR1 KGHSH and CDR2 LQKENI come from the germline V gene. The CDR3 sequence is 13 residues long. The CDR3 DNA sequence: TGTGCCAGCTCACCGGAACTTCCTGGGAGGCAGTACTTC. This translates into CASSPELPGRQYF.

For this clone: Mismatch with germline at one junction end may stem from a read error. The chain is built from TRBV12-3 or TRBV12-4 and TRBJ2-2, with 7 bases aligning to TRBD1. The CDR3 has 12 amino acids. As DNA, the CDR3 is TGCGTGACAGGGCGGGACACCGGGGAGCTGTTTTTT. Encoded protein: CVTGRDTGELFF.

The J gene is TRBJ2-1, the V gene TRBV14; 8 nucleotides agree with TRBD1. The germline V gene encodes CDR1 SGHDN and CDR2 FVKESK. V shed 0 bases, J shed 0 bases, and the junction held 10 bases outside the gene matches. The length of the CDR3 is 19 residues. The CDR3 loop reads CASSQDPAGQGFSYNEQFF. The DNA of the CDR3 is TGTGCCAGCAGCCAAGACCCCGCAGGACAGGGATTCTCCTACAATGAGCAGTTCTTC.